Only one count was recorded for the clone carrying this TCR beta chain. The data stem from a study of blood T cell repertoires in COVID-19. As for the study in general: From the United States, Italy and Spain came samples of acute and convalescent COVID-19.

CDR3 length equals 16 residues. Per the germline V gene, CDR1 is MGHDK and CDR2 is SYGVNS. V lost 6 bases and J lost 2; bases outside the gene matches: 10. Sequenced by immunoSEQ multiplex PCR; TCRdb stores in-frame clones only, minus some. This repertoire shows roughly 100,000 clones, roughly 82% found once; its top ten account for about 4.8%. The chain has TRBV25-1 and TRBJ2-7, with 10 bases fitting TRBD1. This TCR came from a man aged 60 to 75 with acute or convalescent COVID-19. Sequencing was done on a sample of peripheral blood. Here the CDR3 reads CASSPGGGTGAYEQYF. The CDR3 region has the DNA TGTGCCAGCAGCCCCGGGGGGGGGACAGGGGCCTACGAGCAGTACTTC.